A single sample gave rise to the 3 T cell receptor beta chains below, sequenced in a study of shared clonotypes between healthy human individuals. Naive CD8 cells lacked CD45RO, underwent positive selection for CCR7 and left out terminally differentiated effector memory CD45RA+ cells. Clones were read by immunoSEQ multiplex PCR, and TCRdb kept only the in-frame ones, dropping some. The sample includes more than 2 million clones, about 94% of them seen just once. Sequenced material: naive CD8+ T cells sorted from blood. The source of these receptors is a man aged 18 to 35 in good health.

This sequence joins TRBV4-1 and TRBJ2-1; 12 nucleotides line up with TRBD1. Trimming cost V 4 bases and J 5 bases; bases outside gene matches: 9. CDR3 length equals 17 residues. CDR1 is MGHRA and CDR2 is YSYEKL in the germline V gene. The CDR3 loop is CASSRNRGQGADNEQFF. For the CDR3, the DNA is TGCGCCAGCAGCCGGAACCGGGGACAGGGGGCGGACAATGAGCAGTTCTTC.

V and J are TRBV6-5 and TRBJ1-1; no definite D call. The germline CDR1 and CDR2 sequences are MNHEY and SVGAGI. V was pared by 2 bases and J by 6 bases, with 10 bases between. The CDR3 is 13 amino acids. CDR3 residues: CASSYLRAAEAFF. In nucleotides, the CDR3 is TGTGCCAGCAGTTACCTCCGGGCGGCTGAAGCTTTCTTT.

The chain combines TRBV7-9 with TRBJ1-4; possibly TRBD1 for D (5 bases). The CDR3 is made up of 17 amino acids. Germline CDR1 reads SEHNR; CDR2 reads FQNEAQ (reference sequence). Trimming left V 1 base short and J 7 bases short, with 19 bases between. CDR3 sequence: CASSLEIGPGLSEKLFF. The CDR3 DNA sequence: TGTGCCAGCAGCTTAGAAATCGGTCCAGGGTTGAGTGAAAAACTGTTTTTT.